This T cell receptor beta chain was documented in a study of blood T cell repertoires in COVID-19. About the study: T cells, B-cell-depleted T cells, or PBMCs supplied cDNA or gDNA.

V shed 4 bases and J 1 base; nucleotides not matched to a gene: 3. Germline CDR1 and CDR2: LGHDT and YNNKEL (reference sequence). The CDR3 length is 15 residues. Methods used by the authors: The authors estimated nucleated cell counts from reference gene primer amplification. The data were produced by immunoSEQ multiplex PCR, yet TCRdb's version contains in-frame clones alone and is incomplete. The V and J calls and clone size were taken over from that table, and D and trimming were inferred from the DNA. The sample lists about 250,000 clones, over 70% occurring once. What was sequenced was peripheral blood. This sequence originates from a man older than 75 with acute or convalescent COVID-19. The chain employs TRBV3-1 (or the pseudogene TRBV3-2) and TRBJ2-7; 11 nucleotides line up with TRBD1. CDR3 region: CASSPGDRGSYEQYF. The CDR3 nucleotides are TGTGCCAGCAGCCCCGGGGACAGGGGGTCCTACGAGCAGTACTTC.